The present entry profiles one T cell receptor beta chain with its context. The antigen is not known. This entry comes from a study of shared clonotypes between healthy human individuals. Findings of the study overall: Shared clonotypes across all four donors exceeded non-shared ones in generation probability.

The repertoire was sequenced with immunoSEQ multiplex PCR; TCRdb's copy has only in-frame clones and lacks some. The sample carries roughly 1,800,000 clones, just under 95% recorded once. The V end lost 2 bases, the J end lost 0 bases, and 9 bases lay between the germline ends. In germline, CDR1 is MNHEY, CDR2 SVGAGI. The CDR3 sequence is 15 residues long. Selected positively for CCR7 and CD45RO-negative, naive CD8 cells excluded terminally differentiated effector memory CD45RA+ cells. The study drew all its donors from Caucasian adults living in Nashville, Tennessee. What was sequenced was naive CD8+ T cells sorted from blood. The sequence came from a man between 18 and 35 years old in good health. The chain employs TRBV6-5 and TRBJ2-3, with D perhaps matching TRBD1 (6 bases). The CDR3 loop reads CASSYEGESTDTQYF. CDR3 DNA sequence: TGTGCCAGCAGTTACGAGGGGGAAAGCACAGATACGCAGTATTTT.